This passage covers 4 T cell receptor beta chains from one sample sequenced in a study of blood T cell repertoires in COVID-19. Repertoires were generated with immunoSEQ multiplex PCR, while TCRdb's copy carries only in-frame clones and drops some. The table has 100,000 to 150,000 clones, over 75% seen once. Sequencing was performed on peripheral blood. These receptors were obtained from a man aged 65 to 79 with active COVID-19.

V gene TRBV7-9 combines with J gene TRBJ2-7; D possibly corresponds to TRBD1 (6 bases). Looked up from germline, CDR1 is SEHNR and CDR2 is FQNEAQ (reference sequence). Deletions cut 5 bases from V and 3 bases from J, with 17 bases between. The CDR3 has 15 amino acids. For the CDR3, the DNA is TGTGCCAGCAGCACACAGAGGGGGACCAGCTACGAGCAGTACTTC. It is translated as CASSTQRGTSYEQYF.

CDR3 sequence (DNA): TGCAGCGTTGAAGGCGGGATCGGAAACACCATATATTTT. Protein sequence: CSVEGGIGNTIYF. V gene TRBV29-1 combines with J gene TRBJ1-3; D is uncertain. This CDR3 has 13 residues. The germline V and J ends were trimmed by 1 base and 4 bases, with 8 bases remaining between them. CDR1 is SQVTM and CDR2 is ANQGSEA in the germline V gene.

This sequence joins TRBV28 and TRBJ1-5; the match to TRBD1 covers 9 bases. Germline values: CDR1 MDHEN, CDR2 SYDVKM. The CDR3 is made up of 14 amino acids. Losses at the gene ends were 5 bases for V and 7 bases for J; bases not matched to a gene: 6. CDR3 sequence: CASSPRQGGQPQHF. The CDR3 region has the DNA TGTGCCAGCAGTCCCCGACAGGGGGGACAGCCCCAGCATTTT.

V is TRBV11-2 and J is TRBJ2-1; 9 nucleotides line up with TRBD1. This CDR3 is built from 16 residues. Germline V gene lookup returns CDR1 SGHAT and CDR2 FQNNGV. The ends lost 5 bases at V and 5 bases at J; junction bases unmatched: 10. The DNA of the CDR3 is TGTGCCAGCAGCACCCACAGGGGGCGGACTAACAATGAGCAGTTCTTC. It translates to CASSTHRGRTNNEQFF.